This T cell receptor beta chain was found in a study of blood T cells in healthy people across ages. Study-wide results and caveats: Naive and antigen-experienced cells were not separated, limiting conclusive comparison.

A sample-barcoded 5' primer and a J-beta primer mix were used in a second PCR of roughly 6 to 11 cycles. MiXCR, run by TCRdb on the 5' RACE reads, gives a single entry per CDR3 protein. This table holds roughly 720,000 distinct CDR3 sequences, about 53% found once. Points on this clonotype: The antigen remains unidentified.

This CDR3 has 12 amino acids. In germline, CDR1 is MNHEY, CDR2 SVGAGI. The V gene lost 8 bases and the J gene lost 12 bases, with 17 bases spanning the gap. The sequenced sample consisted of blood. The rearrangement links TRBV6-5 to TRBJ2-1, with D maybe TRBD2 (6 bases). The clonotype comes from an older man in good health. CDR3 nucleotide sequence: TGTGCCAGCCGGATGGGGACTGGTGGGCAGTTCTTC. It translates to CASRMGTGGQFF.